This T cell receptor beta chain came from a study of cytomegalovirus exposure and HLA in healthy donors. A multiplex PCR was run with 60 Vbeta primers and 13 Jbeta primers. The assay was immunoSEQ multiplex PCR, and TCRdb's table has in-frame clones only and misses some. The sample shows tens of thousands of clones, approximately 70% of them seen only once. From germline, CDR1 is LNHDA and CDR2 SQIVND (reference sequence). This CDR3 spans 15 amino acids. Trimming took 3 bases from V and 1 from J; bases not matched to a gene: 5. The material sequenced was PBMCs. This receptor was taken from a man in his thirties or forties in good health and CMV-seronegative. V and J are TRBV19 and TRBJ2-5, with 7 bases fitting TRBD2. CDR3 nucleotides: TGTGCCAGTAGTATCGGGGGACTACCCCAAGAGACCCAGTACTTC. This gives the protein CASSIGGLPQETQYF.